The rows below give T cell receptor beta chains drawn from one sample of a study of prognosis after radiotherapy for stage I lung cancer. TCRdb independently ran MiXCR on the multiplex PCR reads; one entry per CDR3 protein. The sample consists of 59,000 or so distinct CDR3 sequences, approximately 25% of them appearing once. Specimen: PBMCs, collected before or after stereotactic body radiation therapy (not recorded which). The receptors derive from a donor over 45 with non-small cell lung cancer. Both conserved end residues are part of each CDR3. D genes are given only for firm matches. Size values are once, few and many counts, or a class for expanded clones, and some rows have none.

j_gene,v_gene,d_gene,abundance,len,CDR3aa,CDR3nt
TRBJ1-1,TRBV28,.,.,15,CASSFAGLGVTEAFF,TGTGCCAGCAGTTTTGCGGGGCTAGGCGTCACTGAAGCTTTCTTT
TRBJ2-3,TRBV5-1,.,many,14,CASSLSGSTDTQYF,TGTGCCAGCAGCTTATCGGGGAGCACAGATACGCAGTATTTT
TRBJ1-3,TRBV12-3/TRBV12-4,.,.,14,CASSIGQSGNTIYF,TGTGCCAGCAGTATAGGACAGTCCGGAAACACCATATATTTT
TRBJ2-5,TRBV20-1,.,many,10,CSVIGETQYF,TGCAGTGTGATTGGGGAGACCCAGTACTTC
TRBJ1-1,TRBV12-3/TRBV12-4,TRBD1,many,13,CASSWTGGTEAFF,TGTGCCAGCAGTTGGACAGGGGGAACTGAAGCTTTCTTT
TRBJ2-1,TRBV9,TRBD1,many,16,CASSATRQGSGNEQFF,TGTGCCAGCAGCGCTACCCGACAGGGATCGGGCAATGAGCAGTTCTTC
TRBJ2-3,TRBV20-1,TRBD1,many,15,CSAFPTGISTDTQYF,TGCAGTGCTTTTCCGACAGGGATTAGCACAGATACGCAGTATTTT
TRBJ1-1,TRBV5-4,.,few,13,CASSSTGNPEAFF,TGTGCCAGCAGCTCAACAGGGAACCCTGAAGCTTTCTTT
TRBJ2-7,TRBV6-1,.,.,14,CGSSVVTRSDEQYF,TGTGGCAGTAGTGTTGTGACACGGTCGGACGAGCAGTACTTC
TRBJ1-5,TRBV30,.,many,15,CAWSVKPQSNQPQHF,TGTGCCTGGAGTGTAAAACCCCAGAGCAATCAGCCCCAGCATTTT
TRBJ1-1,TRBV5-4,.,.,13,CASRESPITEAFF,TGTGCCAGCAGGGAGAGCCCCATCACTGAAGCTTTCTTT
TRBJ2-1,TRBV5-1,TRBD1,many,15,CASSLEGQSYNEQFF,TGCGCCAGCAGCCTAGAGGGACAGAGCTACAATGAGCAGTTCTTC
TRBJ1-1,TRBV20-1,TRBD1,many,12,CSARDQGQGAFF,TGCAGTGCTAGAGATCAGGGACAGGGAGCTTTCTTT
TRBJ2-7,TRBV6-1,TRBD1,.,13,CASRRGQVYEQYF,TGCGCCAGCAGAAGGGGACAGGTCTACGAGCAGTACTTC
TRBJ2-7,TRBV12-3/TRBV12-4,TRBD2,.,15,CASSTAGGRSYEQYF,TGTGCCAGCAGTACCGCGGGGGGCCGCTCCTACGAGCAGTACTTC
TRBJ1-5,TRBV6-4,.,once,13,CAITRQSAISQHF,TGTGCCATTACAAGACAGAGTGCAATCAGCCAGCATTTT
TRBJ2-7,TRBV16,.,many,12,CASSPTVGEQYF,TGTGCCAGCAGCCCAACGGTGGGCGAGCAGTACTTC
TRBJ1-1,TRBV12-3/TRBV12-4,TRBD1,many,14,CASSRTGRPTEAFF,TGTGCCAGCAGTCGGACAGGGAGGCCCACTGAAGCCTTCTTT
TRBJ2-3,TRBV18,TRBD2,few,17,CASSTRLAGGSTDTQYF,TGTGCCAGCTCAACGCGACTAGCGGGGGGTAGCACAGATACGCAGTATTTT
TRBJ2-2,TRBV12-3/TRBV12-4,TRBD1,many,18,CASSSANPDRGYTGELFF,TGTGCCAGCAGTTCTGCGAATCCCGACAGGGGGTACACCGGGGAGCTGTTTTTT
TRBJ2-7,TRBV4-2,TRBD1,many,16,CASSQRDSDTSYEQYF,TGTGCCAGCAGCCAGAGGGACAGTGATACCTCCTACGAGCAGTACTTC
TRBJ1-4,TRBV2,.,many,14,CASRTQATNEKLFF,TGTGCCAGCAGAACACAAGCAACTAATGAAAAACTGTTTTTT
TRBJ1-2,TRBV4-3,.,many,16,CASSQVSARRAYGYTF,TGCGCCAGCAGCCAAGTTTCAGCGCGGAGGGCCTATGGCTACACCTTC
TRBJ2-7,TRBV30,TRBD1,many,15,CAWSDDRGRMYEQYF,TGTGCCTGGAGTGATGACAGGGGGCGAATGTACGAGCAGTACTTC
TRBJ2-7,TRBV3-1,.,.,12,CASRKGGTEQYF,TGTGCCAGCAGGAAAGGAGGGACCGAGCAGTACTTC
TRBJ2-5,TRBV5-1,.,many,15,CASSLAGSEQETQYF,TGCGCCAGCAGCTTGGCTGGGAGCGAGCAAGAGACCCAGTACTTC
TRBJ1-3,TRBV3-1,.,many,16,CASSQRTLGSGNTIYF,TGTGCCAGCAGCCAACGGACTCTGGGGTCTGGAAACACCATATATTTT
TRBJ1-5,TRBV7-9,TRBD1,many,14,CASSLGQPNQPQHF,TGTGCCAGCAGCTTGGGACAGCCCAATCAGCCCCAGCATTTT
TRBJ2-7,TRBV7-6,.,many,16,CASSPRGGGHPYEQYF,TGTGCCAGCAGCCCCCGTGGGGGTGGGCACCCTTACGAGCAGTACTTC
TRBJ2-1,TRBV18,.,many,14,CASSPDPWGDEQFF,TGTGCCAGCTCCCCTGACCCCTGGGGTGATGAGCAGTTCTTC
TRBJ1-5,TRBV6-1,.,many,13,CASSVTPDQPQHF,TGTGCCAGCAGTGTAACACCTGATCAGCCCCAGCATTTT
TRBJ2-7,TRBV30,.,many,14,CAWSVVRDFYEQYF,TGTGCCTGGAGTGTAGTCAGGGACTTCTACGAGCAGTACTTC
TRBJ1-5,TRBV7-2,.,.,18,CASSYPCEVSRLNQPQHF,TGTGCCAGCAGCTACCCTTGTGAGGTGAGCCGGCTCAATCAGCCCCAGCATTTT
TRBJ1-6,TRBV12-3/TRBV12-4,TRBD1,many,15,CASSPGTVNNSPLHF,TGTGCCAGCAGTCCGGGGACAGTAAATAATTCACCCCTCCACTTT
TRBJ2-1,TRBV6-1,.,many,11,CASSVYNEQFF,TGTGCCAGCAGTGTTTACAATGAGCAGTTCTTC
TRBJ2-1,TRBV20-1,TRBD2,many,17,CSARPTPGQRGVNEQFF,TGCAGTGCTAGACCCACACCTGGCCAGCGGGGGGTCAATGAGCAGTTCTTC
TRBJ1-2,TRBV3-1,.,.,15,CASSQVQVAGYGYTF,TGTGCCAGCAGCCAAGTGCAGGTAGCGGGGTACGGCTACACCTTC
TRBJ1-2,TRBV2,.,many,12,CASSGRGVGYTF,TGTGCCAGCAGTGGTAGAGGGGTGGGCTACACCTTC
TRBJ1-1,TRBV5-1,.,many,16,CASSLAERGRNTEAFF,TGCGCCAGCAGCTTGGCAGAGAGGGGGAGGAACACTGAAGCTTTCTTT
TRBJ2-7,TRBV11-3,TRBD2,many,16,CASSPEGTSPFYEQYF,TGTGCCAGCAGCCCCGAGGGGACTAGTCCTTTCTACGAGCAGTACTTC
TRBJ2-7,TRBV20-1,TRBD1,many,17,CSARDLPPGQGTSEQYF,TGCAGTGCTAGAGATCTTCCTCCGGGACAGGGAACGTCCGAGCAGTACTTC
TRBJ2-7,TRBV24-1,TRBD2,few,13,CATSDLAGREQYF,TGTGCCACCAGTGATCTAGCGGGGCGGGAGCAGTACTTC
TRBJ2-5,TRBV5-1,.,many,16,CASSLRGQSGRETQYF,TGCGCCAGCAGCTTGCGTGGGCAGTCGGGAAGAGAGACCCAGTACTTC
TRBJ2-1,TRBV11-1,.,many,15,CASSSGGADLNEQFF,TGTGCCAGCAGCTCCGGCGGGGCTGACCTCAATGAGCAGTTCTTC
TRBJ1-5,TRBV20-1,.,many,14,CSASRDRSGQPQHF,TGCAGTGCTAGTCGGGACCGCTCAGGGCAGCCCCAGCATTTT
TRBJ2-6,TRBV6-1,.,.,15,CASKRRGSAANVLTF,TGTGCCAGCAAAAGAAGGGGGTCTGCGGCCAACGTCCTCACTTTC
TRBJ2-2,TRBV19,TRBD1,.,16,CAGSIIGQGRTGELFF,TGTGCCGGTAGTATAATCGGACAGGGAAGGACCGGGGAGCTGTTTTTT
TRBJ1-1,TRBV28,.,many,14,CASSLVGSYTEAFF,TGTGCCAGCAGTTTGGTCGGCAGCTACACTGAAGCTTTCTTT